The clone carrying this T cell receptor (beta chain) was seen only a few times. Its cognate antigen is unknown. These data are taken from a study of beta chain features in type 1 diabetes. Findings and caveats of the study: Insertions were fewer and deletions more numerous at VDJ junctions in type 1 diabetes patients.

Averaging approximately 110 mL, one heparinised blood draw came from each individual donor. Trimming took 3 bases from V and 1 from J, leaving 10 bases between them. Germline V lookup: CDR1 SGHDT, CDR2 YYEEEE. CDR3 size: 14 residues. The isolated RNA, all of it, was reverse transcribed, so expressed TCRB transcripts were what got sequenced. Repertoires were generated with immunoSEQ multiplex PCR, while TCRdb's copy carries only in-frame clones and drops some. The sample comprises more than 350,000 clones, about an eighth of which are singletons, and about 0.045% rests with the top ten. The gene calls are TRBV5-6 and TRBJ1-2, with a weak D call TRBD1 (5 bases). Sequenced input: naive CD4+ T cells from blood. This receptor was obtained from a woman aged 18-35 years in good health. CDR3 amino acids: CASSSGPNNYGYTF. The CDR3 region has the DNA TGTGCCAGCAGCTCGGGACCGAATAACTATGGCTACACCTTC.